Sequencing of this TCR beta chain was carried out in a study of blood T cell repertoires in COVID-19. Study at large: T cells, B-cell-depleted T cells, or PBMCs supplied cDNA or gDNA.

The germline gives CDR1 SGHNT, CDR2 YENEEA. V gave up 10 bases and J gave up 5 bases, with 11 bases separating them. The CDR3 spans 11 residues. The method was immunoSEQ multiplex PCR; TCRdb's version includes in-frame clones alone and lacks a portion of them. The table records about 150,000 clones, 84% of them present only once. This TCR came from a human donor in a cohort sampled during active COVID-19. The chain combines TRBV11-3 with TRBJ2-5; perhaps TRBD2 as D (5 bases). Sequencing used peripheral blood. The CDR3 coding sequence is TGTGCCACCCGAAGGGAGGAGACCCAGTACTTC. Its protein product is CATRREETQYF.